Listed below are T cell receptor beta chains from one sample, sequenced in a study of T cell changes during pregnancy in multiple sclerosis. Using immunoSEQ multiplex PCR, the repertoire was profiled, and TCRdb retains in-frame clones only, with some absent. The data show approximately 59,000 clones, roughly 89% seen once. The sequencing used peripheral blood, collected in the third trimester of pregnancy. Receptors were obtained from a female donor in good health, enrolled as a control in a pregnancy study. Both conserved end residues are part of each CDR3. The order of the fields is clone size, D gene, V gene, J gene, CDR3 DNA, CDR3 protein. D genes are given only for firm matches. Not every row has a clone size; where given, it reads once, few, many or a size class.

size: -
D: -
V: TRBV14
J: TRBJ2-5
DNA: TGTGCCAGCAGCCGCGTCCGGGACCAAGAGACCCAGTACTTC
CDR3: CASSRVRDQETQYF

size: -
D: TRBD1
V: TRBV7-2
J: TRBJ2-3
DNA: TGTGCCAGCAGCTTCATCCCTAGGACAGGGAGGACAGATACGCAGTATTTT
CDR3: CASSFIPRTGRTDTQYF

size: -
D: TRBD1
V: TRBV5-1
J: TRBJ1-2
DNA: TGCGCCAGCAGCTTGGCACCGGGACAGGGGAACTATGGCTACACCTTC
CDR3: CASSLAPGQGNYGYTF

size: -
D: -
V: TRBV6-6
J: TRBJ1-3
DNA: TGTGCCAGCGTCGACGCTGGGAGCTCTGGAAACACCATATATTTT
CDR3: CASVDAGSSGNTIYF

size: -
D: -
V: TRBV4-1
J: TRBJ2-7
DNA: TGCGCCAGCAGTCTAACCGCAGGCTCTAACGAATACGAGCAGTACTTC
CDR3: CASSLTAGSNEYEQYF

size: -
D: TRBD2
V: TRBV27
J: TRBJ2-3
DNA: TGTGCCAGCAGTTTAGGGCGGGGGGCCATCACAGATACGCAGTATTTT
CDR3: CASSLGRGAITDTQYF

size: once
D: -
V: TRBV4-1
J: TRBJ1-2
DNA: TGCGCCAGCAGCCCGGGGTCGTATGGCTACACCTTC
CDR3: CASSPGSYGYTF

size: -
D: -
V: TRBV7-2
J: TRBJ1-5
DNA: TGTGCCAGCAGCTTAGACAGGGATCAGCCCCAGCATTTT
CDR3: CASSLDRDQPQHF

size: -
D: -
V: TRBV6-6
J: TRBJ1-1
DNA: TGTGCCAGCACCGGGGGGGCGCCAATTGAAGCTTTCTTT
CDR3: CASTGGAPIEAFF

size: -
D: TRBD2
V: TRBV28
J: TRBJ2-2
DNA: TGTGCCAGCAGTTCCCGGACTAGCGGGGGGGCCGGGGAGCTGTTTTTT
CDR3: CASSSRTSGGAGELFF

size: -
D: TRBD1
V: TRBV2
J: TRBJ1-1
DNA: TGTGCCAGCAGTGGACAGGGTATCACTGAAGCTTTCTTT
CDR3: CASSGQGITEAFF

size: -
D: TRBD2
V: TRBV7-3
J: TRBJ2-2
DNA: TGTGCCAGCAGCCCCGGGGCCTGGGGGGGCGGGGAGCTGTTTTTT
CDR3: CASSPGAWGGGELFF

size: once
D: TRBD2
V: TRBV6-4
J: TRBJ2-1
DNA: TGTGCCAGCAGTGATGGGACTAGCGGAAATGAGCAGTTCTTC
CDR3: CASSDGTSGNEQFF

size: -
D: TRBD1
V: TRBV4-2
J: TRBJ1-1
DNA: TGTGCCAGCAGCCCGACAGGGACGAACACTGAAGCTTTCTTT
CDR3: CASSPTGTNTEAFF

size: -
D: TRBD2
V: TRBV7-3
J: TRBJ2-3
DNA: TGTGCCAGCAGCCTGGGACTAGCGGGCGGAGCAGATACGCAGTATTTT
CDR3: CASSLGLAGGADTQYF

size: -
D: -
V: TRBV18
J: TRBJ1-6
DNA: TGTGCCAGCTCACCGGAGGGGCCTTTGACACCCCTCCACTTT
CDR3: CASSPEGPLTPLHF

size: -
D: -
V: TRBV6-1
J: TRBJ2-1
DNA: TGTGCCAGCAGTGAAGGGAGGGGCCCGGATGAGCAGTTCTTC
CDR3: CASSEGRGPDEQFF

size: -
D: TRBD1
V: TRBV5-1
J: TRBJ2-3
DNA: TGCGCCAGCAGCCTAGGGGGACAGCGGTTAACAGATACGCAGTATTTT
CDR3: CASSLGGQRLTDTQYF

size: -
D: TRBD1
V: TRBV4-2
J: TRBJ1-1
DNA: TGTGCCAGCAGCCAATCGGGGACAGGGGCGGAAGCTTTCTTT
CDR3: CASSQSGTGAEAFF

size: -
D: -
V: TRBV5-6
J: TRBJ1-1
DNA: TGTGCCAGCAGCTTCCAACAGGGACCTGAAGCTTTCTTT
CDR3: CASSFQQGPEAFF

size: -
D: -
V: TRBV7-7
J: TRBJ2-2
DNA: TGTGCTAGCAGCTTAGGGGAGCTTACGAACACCGGGGAGCTGTTTTTT
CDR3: CASSLGELTNTGELFF

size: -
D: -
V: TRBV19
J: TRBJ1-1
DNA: TGTGCCAGTAGTATCCGGGGGGGCATGGCCACTGAAGCTTTCTTT
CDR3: CASSIRGGMATEAFF

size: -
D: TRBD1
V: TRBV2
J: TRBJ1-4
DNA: TGTGCCAGCAGTGGAGGGACAGGGTATTCTAATGAAAAACTGTTTTTT
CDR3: CASSGGTGYSNEKLFF

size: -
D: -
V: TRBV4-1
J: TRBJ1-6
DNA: TGCGCCAGCAGCACCCCGGCGGGGATCAATTCACCCCTCCACTTT
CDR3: CASSTPAGINSPLHF

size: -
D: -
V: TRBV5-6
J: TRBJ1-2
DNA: TGTGCCAGCAGCTTCGGTCAGGGGAACTATGGCTACACCTTC
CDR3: CASSFGQGNYGYTF

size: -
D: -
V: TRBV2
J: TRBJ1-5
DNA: TGTGCCAGCAGTGGTCAAAGCAATCAGCCCCAGCATTTT
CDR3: CASSGQSNQPQHF

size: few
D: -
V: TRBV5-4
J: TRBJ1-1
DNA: TGTGCCAGCAGCCCTCGGCAAAAAGACACAAAAGCTTTCTTT
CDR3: CASSPRQKDTKAFF

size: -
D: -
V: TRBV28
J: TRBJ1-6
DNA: TGTGCCAGCAGTTTACCGGGGGTTCGTTATAATTCACCCCTCCACTTT
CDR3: CASSLPGVRYNSPLHF

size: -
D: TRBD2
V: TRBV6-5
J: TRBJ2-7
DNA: TGTGCCAGCAGTTATACGGGGGGTTCTTCCTACGAGCAGTACTTC
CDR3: CASSYTGGSSYEQYF

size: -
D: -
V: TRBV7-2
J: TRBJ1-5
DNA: TGTGCCAGCAGCCTTACAGGGTTCAGCAATCAGCCCCAGCATTTT
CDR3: CASSLTGFSNQPQHF

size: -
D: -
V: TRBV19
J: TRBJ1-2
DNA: TGTGCCAGTAGTGAGAGAATCGGGGACTATGGCTACACCTTC
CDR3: CASSERIGDYGYTF

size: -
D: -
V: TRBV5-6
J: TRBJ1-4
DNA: TGTGCCAGCAGCTTAGGAACAGGGTGGGGCGAAAAACTGTTTTTT
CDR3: CASSLGTGWGEKLFF

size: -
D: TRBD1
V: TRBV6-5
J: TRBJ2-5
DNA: TGTGCCAGCAGTTACTCCCGGGACAGGGGAGCTGAGACCCAGTACTTC
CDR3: CASSYSRDRGAETQYF

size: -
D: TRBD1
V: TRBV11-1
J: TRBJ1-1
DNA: TGTGCCAGCAGCCAACAGGGGGCGATTAGCACTGAAGCTTTCTTT
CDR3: CASSQQGAISTEAFF

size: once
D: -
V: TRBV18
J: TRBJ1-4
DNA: TGTGCCAGCTCCCTCACCGGGGGAGGTAACGAAAAACTGTTTTTT
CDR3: CASSLTGGGNEKLFF

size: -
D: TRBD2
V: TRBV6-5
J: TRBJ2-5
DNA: TGTGCCAGCAGTTACTCCACTAGCGGGGGAGAGACCCAGTACTTC
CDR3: CASSYSTSGGETQYF

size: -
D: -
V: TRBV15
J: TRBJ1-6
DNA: TGTGCCACCAGCAGAGCCTTACAGGGTTCACCCCTCCACTTT
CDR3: CATSRALQGSPLHF

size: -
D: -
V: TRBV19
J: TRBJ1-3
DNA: TGTGCCAGTATGGACATCGTCAGAATCTCTGGAAACACCATATATTTT
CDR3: CASMDIVRISGNTIYF